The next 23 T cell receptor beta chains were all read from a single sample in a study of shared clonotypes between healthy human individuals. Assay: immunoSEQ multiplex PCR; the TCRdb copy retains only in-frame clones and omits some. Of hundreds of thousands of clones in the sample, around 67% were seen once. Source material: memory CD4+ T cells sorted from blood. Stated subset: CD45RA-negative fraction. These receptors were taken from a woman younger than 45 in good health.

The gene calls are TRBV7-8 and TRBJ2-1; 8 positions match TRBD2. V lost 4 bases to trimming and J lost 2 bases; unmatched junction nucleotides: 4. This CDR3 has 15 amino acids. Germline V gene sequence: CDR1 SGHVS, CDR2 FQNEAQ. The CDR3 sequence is CASSSRGGTYNEQFF. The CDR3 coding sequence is TGTGCCAGCAGCTCGCGCGGGGGGACCTACAATGAGCAGTTCTTC.

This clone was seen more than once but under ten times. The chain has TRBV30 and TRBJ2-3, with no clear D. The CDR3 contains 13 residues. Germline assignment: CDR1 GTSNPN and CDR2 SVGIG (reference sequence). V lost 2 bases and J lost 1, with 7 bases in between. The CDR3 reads CAWSKVGTDTQYF. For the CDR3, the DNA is TGTGCCTGGAGTAAGGTCGGCACAGATACGCAGTATTTT. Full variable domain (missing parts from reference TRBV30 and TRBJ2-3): SQTIHQWPATLVQPVGSPLSLECTVEGTSNPNLYWYRQAAGRGLQLLFYSVGIGQISSEVPQNLSASRPQDRQFILSSKKLLLSDSGFYLCAWSKVGTDTQYFGPGTRLTVL.

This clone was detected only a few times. CDR3 sequence reads: CASSAGLAGVAEQYF. The CDR3 coding sequence is TGTGCCAGCAGCGCGGGACTAGCGGGAGTCGCCGAGCAGTACTTC. The chain couples TRBV7-2 to TRBJ2-7; 14 bases agree with TRBD2. Germline CDR1 is SGHTA and CDR2 is FQGNSA. V was pared by 5 bases and J by 6 bases, with 6 bases of the junction left unmatched. This CDR3 spans 15 amino acids.

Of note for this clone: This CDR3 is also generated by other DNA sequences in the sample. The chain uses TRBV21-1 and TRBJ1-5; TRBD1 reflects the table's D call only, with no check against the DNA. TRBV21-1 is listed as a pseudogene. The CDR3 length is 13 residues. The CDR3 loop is CASSRQGNQPQHF. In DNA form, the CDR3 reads TGTGCCAGCAGCAGACAGGGGAATCAGCCCCAGCATTTT.

CDR3 sequence: CASSVGQGVTQPQHF. The CDR3 DNA is TGTGCCAGCAGTGTAGGACAGGGGGTTACTCAGCCCCAGCATTTT. The chain couples TRBV2 to TRBJ1-5; 10 nucleotides agree with TRBD1. The V gene's germline CDR1 is SNHLY and CDR2 FYNNEI. The CDR3 is made up of 15 amino acids. V shed 4 bases and J 6 bases; nucleotides not matched to a gene: 6.

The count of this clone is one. The CDR3 loop is CASSARTAFDSVGRGYTF. The CDR3 nucleotides are TGTGCCAGCAGTGCCCGGACGGCTTTTGACTCTGTGGGGCGAGGCTACACCTTC. The chain uses TRBV6-1 and TRBJ1-2, with D possibly being TRBD1 (5 bases). Germline assignment: CDR1 MNHNS and CDR2 SASEGT. Trimming took 4 bases from V and 8 from J, leaving 29 bases between them. The CDR3 runs 18 residues.

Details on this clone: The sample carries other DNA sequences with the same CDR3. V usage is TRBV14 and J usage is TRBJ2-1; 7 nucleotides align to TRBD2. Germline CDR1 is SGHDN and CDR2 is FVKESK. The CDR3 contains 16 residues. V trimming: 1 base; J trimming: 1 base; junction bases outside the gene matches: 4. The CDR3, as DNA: TGTGCCAGCAGCCAAGTTGGCGGGAGTTCCTACAATGAGCAGTTCTTC. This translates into CASSQVGGSSYNEQFF.

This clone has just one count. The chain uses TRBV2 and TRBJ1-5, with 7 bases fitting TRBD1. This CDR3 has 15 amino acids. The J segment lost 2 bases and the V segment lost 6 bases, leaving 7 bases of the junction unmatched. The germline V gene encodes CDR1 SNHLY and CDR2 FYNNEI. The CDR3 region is CASREGAFGNQPQHF. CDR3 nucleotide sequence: TGTGCCAGCAGAGAGGGGGCTTTCGGCAATCAGCCCCAGCATTTT. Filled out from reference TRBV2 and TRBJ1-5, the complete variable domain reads EPEVTQTPSHQVTQMGQEVILRCVPISNHLYFYWYRQILGQKVEFLVSFYNNEISEKSEIFDDQFSVERPDGSNFTLKIRSTKLEDSAMYFCASREGAFGNQPQHFGDGTRLSIL.

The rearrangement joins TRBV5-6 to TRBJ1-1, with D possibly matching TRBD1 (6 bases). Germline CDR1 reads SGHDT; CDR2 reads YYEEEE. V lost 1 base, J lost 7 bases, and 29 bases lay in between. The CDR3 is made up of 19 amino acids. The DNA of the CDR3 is TGTGCCAGCAGCTTGATTCCGAAGTGGGGCGTAGCCGGGACATATGAAGCTTTCTTT. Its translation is CASSLIPKWGVAGTYEAFF.

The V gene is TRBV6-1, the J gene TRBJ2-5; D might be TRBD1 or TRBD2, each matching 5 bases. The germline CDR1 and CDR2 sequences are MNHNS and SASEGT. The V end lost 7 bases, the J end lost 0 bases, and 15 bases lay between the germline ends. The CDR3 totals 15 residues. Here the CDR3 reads CASITGTAYQETQYF. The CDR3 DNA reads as TGTGCCAGCATCACCGGGACGGCATACCAAGAGACCCAGTACTTC.

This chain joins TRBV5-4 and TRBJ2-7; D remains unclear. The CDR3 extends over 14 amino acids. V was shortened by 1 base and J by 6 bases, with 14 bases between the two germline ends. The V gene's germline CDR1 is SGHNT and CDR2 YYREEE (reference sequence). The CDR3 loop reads CASSLRVSTGEQYF. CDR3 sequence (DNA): TGTGCCAGCAGCTTGCGGGTGTCTACCGGCGAGCAGTACTTC.

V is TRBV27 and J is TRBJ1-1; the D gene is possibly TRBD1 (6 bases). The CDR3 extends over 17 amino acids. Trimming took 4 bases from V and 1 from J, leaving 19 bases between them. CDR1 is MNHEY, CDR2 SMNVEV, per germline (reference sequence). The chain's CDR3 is CASSSLGGPKQNTEAFF. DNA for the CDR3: TGTGCCAGCAGTTCACTGGGGGGGCCTAAACAGAACACTGAAGCTTTCTTT.

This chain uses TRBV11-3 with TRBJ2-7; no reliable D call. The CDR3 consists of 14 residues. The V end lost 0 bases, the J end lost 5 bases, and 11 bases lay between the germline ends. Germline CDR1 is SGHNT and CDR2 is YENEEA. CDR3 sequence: CASSLDRQANEQYF. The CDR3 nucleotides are TGTGCCAGCAGCTTAGATCGGCAGGCCAACGAGCAGTACTTC.

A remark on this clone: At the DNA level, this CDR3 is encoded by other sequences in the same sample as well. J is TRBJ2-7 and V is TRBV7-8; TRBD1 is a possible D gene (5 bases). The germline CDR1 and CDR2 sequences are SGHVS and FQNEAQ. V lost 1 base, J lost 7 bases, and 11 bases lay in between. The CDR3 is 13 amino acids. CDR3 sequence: CASSLVPQGEQYF. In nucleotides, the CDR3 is TGTGCCAGCAGCTTAGTACCCCAGGGTGAGCAGTACTTC.

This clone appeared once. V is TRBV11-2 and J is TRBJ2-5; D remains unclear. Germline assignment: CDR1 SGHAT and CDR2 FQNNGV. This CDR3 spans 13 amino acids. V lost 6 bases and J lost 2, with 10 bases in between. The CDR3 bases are TGTGCCAGCAGAGGGCTGTTACAAGAGACCCAGTACTTC. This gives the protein CASRGLLQETQYF.

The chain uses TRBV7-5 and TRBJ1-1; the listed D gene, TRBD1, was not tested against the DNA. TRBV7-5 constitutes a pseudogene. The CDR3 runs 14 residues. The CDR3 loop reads CVRSLAQGGTEAFF. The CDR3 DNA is TGTGTCAGAAGCTTAGCGCAGGGGGGCACTGAAGCTTTCTTT.

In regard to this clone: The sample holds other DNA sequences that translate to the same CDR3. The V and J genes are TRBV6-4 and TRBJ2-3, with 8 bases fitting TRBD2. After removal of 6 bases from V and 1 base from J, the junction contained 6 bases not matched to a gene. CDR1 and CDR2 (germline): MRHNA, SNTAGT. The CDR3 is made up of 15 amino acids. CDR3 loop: CASSRAGDGTDTQYF. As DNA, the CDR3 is TGTGCCAGCAGCCGAGCGGGAGATGGCACAGATACGCAGTATTTT.

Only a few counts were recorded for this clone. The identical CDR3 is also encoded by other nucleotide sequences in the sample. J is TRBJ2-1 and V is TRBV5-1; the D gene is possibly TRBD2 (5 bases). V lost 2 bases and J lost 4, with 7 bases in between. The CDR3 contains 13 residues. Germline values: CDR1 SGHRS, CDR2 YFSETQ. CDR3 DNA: TGCGCCAGCAGCTTAGGACTGTACAATGAGCAGTTCTTC. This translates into CASSLGLYNEQFF. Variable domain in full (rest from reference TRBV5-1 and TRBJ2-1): KAGVTQTPRYLIKTRGQQVTLSCSPISGHRSVSWYQQTPGQGLQFLFEYFSETQRNKGNFPGRFSGRQFSNSRSEMNVSTLELGDSALYLCASSLGLYNEQFFGPGTRLTVL.

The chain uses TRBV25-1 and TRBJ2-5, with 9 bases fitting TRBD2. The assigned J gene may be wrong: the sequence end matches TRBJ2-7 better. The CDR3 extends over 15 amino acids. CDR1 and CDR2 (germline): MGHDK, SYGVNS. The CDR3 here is CASSDWNSGSYEQYF. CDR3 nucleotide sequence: TGTGCCAGCAGTGATTGGAATAGCGGGAGCTACGAGCAGTACTTC.

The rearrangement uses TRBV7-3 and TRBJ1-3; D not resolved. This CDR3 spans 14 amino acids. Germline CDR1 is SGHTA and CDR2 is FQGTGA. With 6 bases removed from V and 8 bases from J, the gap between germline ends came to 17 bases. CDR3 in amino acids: CASSLTPSEDTIYF. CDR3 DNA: TGTGCCAGCAGTCTCACACCCAGTGAGGACACCATATATTTT.

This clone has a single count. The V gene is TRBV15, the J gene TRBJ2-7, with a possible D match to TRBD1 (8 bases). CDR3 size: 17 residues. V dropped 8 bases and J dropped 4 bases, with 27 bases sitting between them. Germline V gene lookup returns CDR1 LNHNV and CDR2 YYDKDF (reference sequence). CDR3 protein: CATGPGMGLQGVYEQYF. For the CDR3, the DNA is TGTGCCACCGGGCCTGGGATGGGACTACAGGGGGTTTACGAGCAGTACTTC.

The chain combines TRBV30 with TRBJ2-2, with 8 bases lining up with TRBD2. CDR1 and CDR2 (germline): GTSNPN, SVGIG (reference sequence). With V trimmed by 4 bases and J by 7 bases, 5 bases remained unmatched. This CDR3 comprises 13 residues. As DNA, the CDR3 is TGTGCCTGGAACTCGGGGGGGCGCGGGGAGCTGTTTTTT. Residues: CAWNSGGRGELFF.

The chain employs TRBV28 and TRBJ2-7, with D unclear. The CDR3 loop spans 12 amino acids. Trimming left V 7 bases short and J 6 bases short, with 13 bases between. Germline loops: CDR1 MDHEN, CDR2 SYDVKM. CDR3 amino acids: CASNSGGREQYF. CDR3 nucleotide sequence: TGTGCCAGCAACAGTGGTGGGCGCGAGCAGTACTTC.